The sequence of this T cell receptor beta chain was determined in a study of blood T cell repertoires in COVID-19. Study overall: Samples taken during acute and convalescent COVID-19 were collected in the United States, Italy and Spain.

Study processing details: Amplification of reference gene primers was used by the study to estimate nucleated cell counts. Clones were read by immunoSEQ multiplex PCR, and TCRdb kept only the in-frame ones, dropping some. V and J calls and clone size are given by that table; D and trimming were obtained from the DNA. The profile covers some 100,000 clones, with 84% appearing a single time and roughly 8.2% taken by the ten largest. This receptor was identified in a woman aged 80 or older with active or convalescent COVID-19. Input material: peripheral blood.

The CDR3 spells CASSLTGVYGYTF. The CDR3 nucleotides read TGTGCCAGCAGCCTTACAGGGGTTTATGGCTACACCTTC. This chain uses TRBV5-6 with TRBJ1-2; TRBD1 aligns across 7 bases. Trimming removed 4 bases from V and 5 bases from J; junction bases left unmatched: 5. Germline V gives CDR1 SGHDT, CDR2 YYEEEE. The CDR3 contains 13 residues.